Each of the 2 T cell receptor beta chains below was sequenced from the same sample in a study of blood T cell repertoires in COVID-19. The repertoire was sequenced with immunoSEQ multiplex PCR; TCRdb's copy has only in-frame clones and lacks some. The data hold about 97,000 clones, with around 87% observed a single time. The sample comprised peripheral blood. All receptors come from a man in his fifties or sixties with active or convalescent COVID-19.

Only one count was recorded for this clone. The rearrangement joins TRBV6-6 to TRBJ2-7, with D possibly matching TRBD1 (6 bases). The CDR3 has 14 residues. The germline V gene has CDR1 MNHNY and CDR2 SVGAGI (reference sequence). The germline V and J ends were trimmed by 5 bases and 5 bases, with 16 bases remaining between them. The CDR3: CASSPKLQGHEQYV. The CDR3 coding sequence is TGTGCCAGCAGTCCTAAGCTACAGGGCCACGAGCAGTACGTC.

The chain links TRBV5-1 to TRBJ1-2, with a weak D call TRBD1 (6 bases). The CDR3 has 13 amino acids. Between the trimmed V and J ends, which lost 4 bases and 4 bases, there was a span of 11 bases. Germline CDR1 reads SGHRS; CDR2 reads YFSETQ. Written as DNA, the CDR3 is TGCGCCAGCAGCCCAGGACAGAGCTATGGCTACACCTTC. Translation gives CASSPGQSYGYTF.